This T cell receptor beta chain was identified in a study of T cell changes during pregnancy in multiple sclerosis. Germline V gives CDR1 SQVTM, CDR2 ANQGSEA. The V gene lost 1 base and the J gene lost 6 bases, with 9 bases spanning the gap. CDR3 length equals 12 residues. Profiled with immunoSEQ multiplex PCR; TCRdb holds only in-frame clones, not every one. The data hold under 80,000 clones, with roughly 89% observed a single time. The genes are TRBV29-1 and TRBJ1-2, with unresolved D. This clonotype was obtained from a female donor in good health, enrolled as a control in a pregnancy study. Here the sequenced sample was peripheral blood, taken after pregnancy. The CDR3 DNA is TGCAGCGTTGAAGCGGGGATGGATGGCTACACCTTC. Protein sequence: CSVEAGMDGYTF. Using reference TRBV29-1 and TRBJ1-2 for the parts outside the CDR3, the full variable domain is SAVISQKPSRDICQRGTSLTIQCQVDSQVTMMFWYRQQPGQSLTLIATANQGSEATYESGFVIDKFPISRPNLTFSTLTVSNMSPEDSSIYLCSVEAGMDGYTFGSGTRLTVV.